Reported below is one T cell receptor beta chain. This CDR3 is also generated by other DNA sequences in the sample. This entry is derived from a study of T cell changes during pregnancy in multiple sclerosis. Only in-frame clones appear in the TCRdb table, and some are missing; sequencing was by immunoSEQ multiplex PCR. Of some 70,000 clones in the sample, about nine tenths were seen once. This CDR3 has 15 residues. The V gene end was trimmed by 0 bases and the J gene end by 4 bases; junction bases not matched to a gene: 0. The V gene's germline CDR1 is SGDLS and CDR2 YYNGEE. The specimen comprised peripheral blood, sampled in the first trimester of pregnancy. The receptor's source is a female donor with multiple sclerosis, enrolled in a pregnancy study. The chain combines TRBV9 with TRBJ2-5, with 13 bases identical to TRBD2. The chain's CDR3 is CASSVGLAGGETQYF. CDR3 bases: TGTGCCAGCAGCGTAGGACTAGCGGGAGGAGAGACCCAGTACTTC. The variable domain in full, completed from reference TRBV9 and TRBJ2-5, reads DSGVTQTPKHLITATGQRVTLRCSPRSGDLSVYWYQQSLDQGLQFLIQYYNGEERAKGNILERFSAQQFPDLHSELNLSSLELGDSALYFCASSVGLAGGETQYFGPGTRLLVL.